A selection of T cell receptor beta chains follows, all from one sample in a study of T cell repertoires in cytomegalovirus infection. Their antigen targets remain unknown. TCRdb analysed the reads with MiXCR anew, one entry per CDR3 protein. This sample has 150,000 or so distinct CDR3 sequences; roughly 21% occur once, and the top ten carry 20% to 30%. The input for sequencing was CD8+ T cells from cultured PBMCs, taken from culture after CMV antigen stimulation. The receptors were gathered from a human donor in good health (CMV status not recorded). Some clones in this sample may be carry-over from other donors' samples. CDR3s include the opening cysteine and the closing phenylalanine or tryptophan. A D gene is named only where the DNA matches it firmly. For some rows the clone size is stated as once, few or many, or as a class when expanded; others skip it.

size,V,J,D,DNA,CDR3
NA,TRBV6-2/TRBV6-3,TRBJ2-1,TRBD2,TGTGCCAGCAGTGAAAGCGGGGGAGGCTACAATGAGCAGTTCTTC,CASSESGGGYNEQFF
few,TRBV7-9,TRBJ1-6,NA,TGTGCCAGCACCGTAGAGGGCCGTTCACCCCTCCACTTT,CASTVEGRSPLHF
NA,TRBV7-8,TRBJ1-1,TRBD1,TGTGCCAGCAGCTCCCGAGACAGGGCGACTGAAGCTTTCTTT,CASSSRDRATEAFF
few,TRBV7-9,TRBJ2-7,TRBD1,TGTGCCAGCAGCATCACGACAGGGTCTCACGAGCAGTACTTC,CASSITTGSHEQYF
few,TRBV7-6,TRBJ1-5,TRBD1,TGTGCCAGCGGACAGGGGGCAGATCAGCCCCAGCATTTT,CASGQGADQPQHF
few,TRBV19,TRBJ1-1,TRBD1,TGTGCCAGTAGAAGGACAGGGGCGAACACTGAAGCTTTCTTT,CASRRTGANTEAFF
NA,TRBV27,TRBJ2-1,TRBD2,TGTGCCAGCAGTTTATTAGCGGGGGGGTCGACCTACAATGAGCAGTTCTTC,CASSLLAGGSTYNEQFF
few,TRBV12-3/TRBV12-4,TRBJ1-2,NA,TGTGCCAGCAGACGGACGGACGACAGCTACACCTTC,CASRRTDDSYTF
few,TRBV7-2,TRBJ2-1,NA,TGTGCCAGCAGCTTAGCGGGGGGCCCGCCCAATGAGCAGTTCTTC,CASSLAGGPPNEQFF
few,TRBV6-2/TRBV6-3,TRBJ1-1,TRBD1,TGTGCCAGCCAGTCTGGACAGGGGTGGACTGAAGCTTTCTTT,CASQSGQGWTEAFF
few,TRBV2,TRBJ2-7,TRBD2,TGTGCCAGCCGAGGGACTAGCGGTATCTCCTACGAGCAGTACTTC,CASRGTSGISYEQYF
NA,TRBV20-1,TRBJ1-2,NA,TGCAGTGCTAGAGCACCGGGACAAGAATCCTTTGGCTACACCTTC,CSARAPGQESFGYTF
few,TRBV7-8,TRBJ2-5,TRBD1,TGTGCCAGCAGCTTAGGGGGGACAGAACAAGAGACCCAGTACTTC,CASSLGGTEQETQYF
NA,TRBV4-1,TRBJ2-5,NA,TGCGCCAGCAGCCAAGAAAAGCAGAAAGAGACCCAGTACTTC,CASSQEKQKETQYF
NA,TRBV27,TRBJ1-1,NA,TGTGCCATCGGAACAGTTAGTGAAGCTTTCTTT,CAIGTVSEAFF
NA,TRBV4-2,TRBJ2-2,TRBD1,TGTGCCAGCAGCCAAGACGACAGGGGAAAGAACACCGGGGAGCTGTTTTTT,CASSQDDRGKNTGELFF
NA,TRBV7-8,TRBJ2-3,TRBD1,TGTGCCAGCAGCCTGACGGACAGGGCCTCCACAGATACGCAGTATTTT,CASSLTDRASTDTQYF
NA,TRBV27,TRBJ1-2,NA,TGTGCCAGCAGTCCCTACCCGGGGGAATACGGCTACACCTTC,CASSPYPGEYGYTF
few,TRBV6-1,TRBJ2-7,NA,TGTGCCAGCAGTGTAGACAGGCCCTACGAGCAGTACTTC,CASSVDRPYEQYF
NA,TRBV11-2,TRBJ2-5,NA,TGTGCCAGCAGCCAAGAATGGGGGTCGGACCTCCAAGAGACCCAGTACTTC,CASSQEWGSDLQETQYF
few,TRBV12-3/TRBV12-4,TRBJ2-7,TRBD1,TGTGCCAGCAGTTCACAGGGGGCAGGCTACGAGCAGTACTTC,CASSSQGAGYEQYF
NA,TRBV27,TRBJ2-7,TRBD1,TGTGCCAGCAGTTTAGGGACAGGGCGTCAGCAGTACTTC,CASSLGTGRQQYF
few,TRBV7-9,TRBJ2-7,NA,TGTGCCAGCAGCTATAGGGGCCGTCCTCACGAGCAGTACTTC,CASSYRGRPHEQYF
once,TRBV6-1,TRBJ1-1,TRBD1,TGTGCCAGCGGGACAGGGAAATTCGCTTTCTTT,CASGTGKFAFF
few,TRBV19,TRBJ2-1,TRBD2,TGTGCCAGTAGTATGTCGGGGGGTATCAATGAGCAGTTCTTC,CASSMSGGINEQFF
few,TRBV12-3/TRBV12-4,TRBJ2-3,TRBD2,TGTGCCAGCAGTCCGGGAGGTAGCAGGGACACAGATACGCAGTATTTT,CASSPGGSRDTDTQYF
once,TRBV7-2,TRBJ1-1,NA,TGTGCCAGCAGCTTAGGAGGGCGCCGAGGAGCTTTCTTT,CASSLGGRRGAFF
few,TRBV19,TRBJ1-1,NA,TGTGCCAGTAGTCAAACGAGGAACACTGAAGCTTTCTTT,CASSQTRNTEAFF
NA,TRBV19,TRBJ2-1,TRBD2,TGTGCCAGTAGTATAAGCGGGGGGTATGGGGATGAGCAGTTCTTC,CASSISGGYGDEQFF
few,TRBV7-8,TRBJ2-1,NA,TGTGCCAGCAGCTTAGACGTGCGGGGTATGGGCTATGAGCAGTTCTTC,CASSLDVRGMGYEQFF
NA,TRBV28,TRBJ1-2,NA,TGTGCCAGCAGTCCCCGGGGAGCCCCAGACTATGGCTACACCTTC,CASSPRGAPDYGYTF
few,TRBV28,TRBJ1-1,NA,TGTGCCAGCAGTTTAATAGCTTTAACTGAAGCTTTCTTT,CASSLIALTEAFF
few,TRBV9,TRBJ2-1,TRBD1,TGTGCCAGCAGCGTAGGAAACAGGGGATACTACAATGAGCAGTTCTTC,CASSVGNRGYYNEQFF
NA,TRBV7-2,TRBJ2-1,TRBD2,TGTGCCAGCAGCTTAGCCCGGACCGGGGGGAAGCAGTTCTTC,CASSLARTGGKQFF
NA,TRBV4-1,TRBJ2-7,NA,TGCGCCAGCAGCCCGGGGGAGCTAGCAACCTACGAGCAGTACTTC,CASSPGELATYEQYF
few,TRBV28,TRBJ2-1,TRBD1,TGTGCCAGCAGCCCCGGGACAGAGATTCACTACAATGAGCAGTTCTTC,CASSPGTEIHYNEQFF
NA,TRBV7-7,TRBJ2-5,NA,TGTGCTAGCAGCTTCTTGCCTGAGCGGGACCAAGAGACCCAGTACTTC,CASSFLPERDQETQYF
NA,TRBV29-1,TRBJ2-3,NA,TGCAGCGGACTACTAGATACGCAGTATTTT,CSGLLDTQYF
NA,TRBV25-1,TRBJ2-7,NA,TGTGCCAGCAGGGAGATGAAGGAGCAGTACTTC,CASREMKEQYF
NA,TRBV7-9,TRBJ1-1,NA,TGTGCCAGCAGCCAAGGACTTAATGAAGCTTTCTTT,CASSQGLNEAFF
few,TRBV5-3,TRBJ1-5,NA,TGTGCCAGAAGCTTGGGTGCCCCACGTGGGCAGCCCCAGCATTTT,CARSLGAPRGQPQHF
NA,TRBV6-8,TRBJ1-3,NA,TGTGCCAGCATCGGCTCTGGAAACACCATATATTTT,CASIGSGNTIYF
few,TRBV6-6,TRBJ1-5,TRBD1,TGTGCCAGCAGTCTTTCCGGGACAGGGATTAATCAGCCCCAGCATTTT,CASSLSGTGINQPQHF
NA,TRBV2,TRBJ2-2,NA,TGTGCCAGCAAACTACTAGTTTTAGGCGGGGAGCTGTTTTTT,CASKLLVLGGELFF
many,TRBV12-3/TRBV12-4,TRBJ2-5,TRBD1,TGTGCCAGCAGTCCTCGGACAGGTTTAGAGACCCAGTACTTC,CASSPRTGLETQYF
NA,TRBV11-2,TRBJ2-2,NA,TGTGCCAGCAGGCTTAGGGTCGGGACCGGGGAGCTGTTTTTT,CASRLRVGTGELFF
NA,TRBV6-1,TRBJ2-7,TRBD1,TGTGCCAGCAGTGAAGGGACAGGGCTGAGGGAGCAGTACTTC,CASSEGTGLREQYF
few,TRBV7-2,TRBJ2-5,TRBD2,TGTGCCAGCAGCTTACTGCGGGGGGGCCAGGAGACCCAGTACTTC,CASSLLRGGQETQYF
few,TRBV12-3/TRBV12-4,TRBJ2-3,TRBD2,TGTGCCAGCAGTTTCGCGGGGGGAGATACGCAGTATTTT,CASSFAGGDTQYF
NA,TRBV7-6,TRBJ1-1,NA,TGTGCCAGCAGCTTAGGGGTCCTTACGGCAGGGAAGAACACTGAAGCTTTCTTT,CASSLGVLTAGKNTEAFF
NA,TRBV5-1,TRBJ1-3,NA,TGCGCCAGCAGCCCGGAGGGCGTTTTCTCTGGAAACACCATATATTTT,CASSPEGVFSGNTIYF
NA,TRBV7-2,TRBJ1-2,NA,TGTGCCAGCAGCTTTGGGGAGCTCTATGGCTACACCTTC,CASSFGELYGYTF